This T cell receptor beta chain derives from a study of control samples from healthy donors and cancer patients. CDR3 length equals 16 residues. Germline V gene data show CDR1 as SGHRS and CDR2 as YFSETQ. V dropped 4 bases and J dropped 5; count of bases not matched to a gene: 10. The table came from immunoSEQ multiplex PCR; TCRdb's copy has only in-frame clones and leaves some out. The data show under 200,000 clones, and the top ten clones hold less than 2.5%. The TCR sequence derives from a woman aged 25 to 39 in good health. This rearrangement joins TRBV5-1 to TRBJ2-1, with TRBD2 identical over 9 bases. Specimen: blood. Here the CDR3 reads CASSDLAGTTDNEQFF. DNA of the CDR3: TGCGCCAGCAGCGACCTAGCGGGAACCACGGACAATGAGCAGTTCTTC. Combining the CDR3 with reference TRBV5-1 and TRBJ2-1 gives the whole variable domain KAGVTQTPRYLIKTRGQQVTLSCSPISGHRSVSWYQQTPGQGLQFLFEYFSETQRNKGNFPGRFSGRQFSNSRSEMNVSTLELGDSALYLCASSDLAGTTDNEQFFGPGTRLTVL.